This T cell receptor beta chain was found in a study of preoperative IRX-2 immunotherapy in early breast cancer. J gave up 3 bases and V 9 bases, and 13 bases lay outside the gene matches. Per the germline V gene, CDR1 is MGHDK and CDR2 is SYGVNS. This CDR3 has 18 residues. Assay: immunoSEQ multiplex PCR; the TCRdb copy retains only in-frame clones and omits some. This sample carries fewer than 35,000 clones, around 92% of them seen once, and the ten largest clones take roughly 1.6%. Treatment here: preoperative locoregional IRX-2 cytokine immunotherapy. The rearrangement links TRBV25-1 to TRBJ2-1; 14 bases align to TRBD2. The material was tumor tissue, obtained after IRX-2 immunotherapy. The TCR sequence derives from a human donor with breast cancer. For the CDR3, the DNA is TGTGCCAGTTCTCCGGGACTAGCGGGGGCATCTAACTACAATGAGCAGTTCTTC. Protein: CASSPGLAGASNYNEQFF.